Each of the 5 T cell receptor beta chains below was sequenced from the same sample in a study of Tregs in tolerant kidney transplant recipients. TCRdb keeps only in-frame clones here, not all; method: immunoSEQ multiplex PCR. Its table lists tens of thousands of clones. Mixed chimerism was transient after nonmyeloablative marrow transplants from related graft donors. The specimen comprised CD4+ T cells from blood (PBMCs), sampled 24 months after the transplant. The source is a human patient who received a combined kidney and bone marrow transplant. Part of the T cells may come from the graft donor.

In the case of this clone: Coverage ceases 3 residues before the CDR3 finishes, and the germline J gene fills in the end. The chain uses TRBV12-3 or TRBV12-4 and TRBJ2-1; 8 nucleotides agree with TRBD2. CDR3 length equals 16 residues. The junction had 15 bases not matched to a gene; V was cut back by 5 bases and J by 9 bases. The CDR3 here is CASSPLGNGLAVEQFF. CDR3 DNA (partial): TGTGCCAGCAGTCCCCTCGGAAACGGACTAGCAGTTGAG.

The covered CDR3 bases are TGTGCCAGCAGCCCGACAGGGGCCCCGGAGACC. It encodes CASSPTGAPET. The CDR3, in full, reads CASSPTGAPETQYF. The rearrangement links TRBV7-9 to TRBJ2-5, with TRBD1 matching over 8 bases. The read is 3 residues too short to cover the CDR3 end, so that end is filled in from the germline J gene. The ends lost 5 bases at V and 5 bases at J; junction bases unmatched: 7. CDR3 length: 14 residues. Germline assignment: CDR1 SEHNR and CDR2 FQNEAQ (reference sequence). Using reference TRBV7-9 and TRBJ2-5 for the parts outside the CDR3, the full variable domain is DTGVSQNPRHKITKRGQNVTFRCDPISEHNRLYWYRQTLGQGPEFLTYFQNEAQLEKSRLLSDRFSAERPKGSFSTLEIQRTEQGDSAMYLCASSPTGAPETQYFGPGTRLLVL.

Of note for this clone: The read terminates 3 residues ahead of where the CDR3 ends, so the germline J gene completes it. The chain recombines TRBV7-3 with TRBJ1-1; weak D call: TRBD1 (5 bases). Between the trimmed V and J ends, which lost 2 bases and 3 bases, there was a span of 7 bases. Germline CDR1 and CDR2: SGHTA and FQGTGA. This CDR3 is 13 amino acids long. CDR3 DNA (partial): TGTGCCAGCAGCTTACAGGGTTACACTGAA. Its protein product is CASSLQGYTE. The whole CDR3 sequence reads CASSLQGYTEAFF.

Comment on this clone: Sequencing ends 3 residues short of the CDR3 end; the germline J gene provides the rest. V usage is TRBV29-1 and J usage is TRBJ2-7, with D possibly being TRBD1 (5 bases). The V gene lost 3 bases and the J gene lost 2 bases, with 11 bases spanning the gap. CDR1 is SQVTM and CDR2 is ANQGSEA in the germline V gene. The CDR3 contains 13 residues. The CDR3 spells CSVEDTSTYEQYF. Partial CDR3 DNA: TGCAGCGTTGAGGACACATCAACCTACGAG.

To note about this clone: Read data end 3 residues before the CDR3 end; the end is taken from the germline J gene. The chain combines TRBV5-4 with TRBJ2-3; D call uncertain. Germline-derived CDR1 and CDR2 are SGHNT and YYREEE (reference sequence). V lost 4 bases and J lost 1, with 7 bases in between. The CDR3 is made up of 13 amino acids. The sequenced part of the CDR3 DNA is TGTGCCAGCAGCCTCAGAGGCACAGATACG. Translated, it gives CASSLRGTDT. The whole CDR3 protein reads CASSLRGTDTQYF.